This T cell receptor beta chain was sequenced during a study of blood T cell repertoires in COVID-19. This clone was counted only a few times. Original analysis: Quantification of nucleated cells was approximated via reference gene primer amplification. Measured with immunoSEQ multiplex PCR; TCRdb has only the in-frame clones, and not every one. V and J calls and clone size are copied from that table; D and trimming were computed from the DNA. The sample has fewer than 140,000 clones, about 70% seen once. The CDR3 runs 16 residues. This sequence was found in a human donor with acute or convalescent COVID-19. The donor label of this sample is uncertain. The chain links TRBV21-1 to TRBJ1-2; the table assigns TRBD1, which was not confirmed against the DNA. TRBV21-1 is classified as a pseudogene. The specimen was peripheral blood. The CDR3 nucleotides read TGTGCCAGCAGCCACGGACAGGGGGCTTTGAACTATGGCTACACCTTC. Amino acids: CASSHGQGALNYGYTF.